The rows below give T cell receptor beta chains drawn from one sample of a study of prognosis after radiotherapy for stage I lung cancer. TCRdb re-analysed the multiplex PCR reads in MiXCR, keeping a single row per CDR3 protein. Of 15,000 to 20,000 distinct CDR3 sequences in the sample, under 55% are singletons; the top ten hold about 43%. The sample here was PBMCs, taken before or after stereotactic body radiation therapy (not recorded which). These TCRs come from a donor over 45 with non-small cell lung cancer. Each CDR3 is given with its conserved first and last residue. The D gene is left open where the match is weak. Some rows have no size entry. The others give once, few or many, or a class for an expanded clone.

V,J,size,D,DNA,CDR3
TRBV12-3/TRBV12-4,TRBJ1-6,NA,TRBD1,TGTGCCAGCACGAGAGTGGACGGGACAGGAAATTCACCCCTCCACTTT,CASTRVDGTGNSPLHF
TRBV28,TRBJ2-2,many,NA,TGTGCCAGCAGCACCGGATACAGGGATACGAACACCGGGGAGCTGTTTTTT,CASSTGYRDTNTGELFF
TRBV11-3,TRBJ2-1,NA,TRBD2,TGTGCCAGCAGCGTCTGGACTAGCGAGTTCTCCTACAATGAGCAGTTCTTC,CASSVWTSEFSYNEQFF
TRBV27,TRBJ2-7,many,NA,TGTGCCAGCAGTCGATCGGGATCCACCTACGAGCAGTACTTC,CASSRSGSTYEQYF
TRBV19,TRBJ1-2,NA,TRBD1,TGTGCCATCGAGGGACAGGGGGCTAGTGGCTACACCTTC,CAIEGQGASGYTF
TRBV6-2/TRBV6-3,TRBJ2-2,few,TRBD1,TGTGCCAGCACCTACAGGGGGCCAGACACCGGGGAGCTGTTTTTT,CASTYRGPDTGELFF
TRBV5-4,TRBJ1-1,many,NA,TGTGCCAGCAGCTTGGATATAGTGGGGAACACTGAAGCTTTCTTT,CASSLDIVGNTEAFF
TRBV7-2,TRBJ1-2,many,TRBD1,TGTGCCAGCAGTCCGCCCGGGACAGGGATTATCCATGGCTACACCTTC,CASSPPGTGIIHGYTF
TRBV28,TRBJ1-5,NA,NA,TGTGCCAGCAGTGACACAGGTAACAATCAGCCCCAGCATTTT,CASSDTGNNQPQHF
TRBV12-5,TRBJ1-5,many,NA,TGTGCTAAGTACCATAAACCAGTGGGGGACCCCTTAGCCCAGGGTGGTCAGCCCCAGCATTTT,CAKYHKPVGDPLAQGGQPQHF
TRBV6-4,TRBJ2-1,many,NA,TGTGCCAGCAGTGAAGGACAGGGAGGGTACAATGAGCAGTTCTTC,CASSEGQGGYNEQFF
TRBV7-6,TRBJ2-5,NA,NA,TGTGCCAGCAGCCTCTATTTGCAGGGAGAAGAGACCCAGTACTTC,CASSLYLQGEETQYF
TRBV11-2,TRBJ2-3,many,TRBD2,TGTGCCAGCAGCTTATTTTTTAGCGGGAGGGCCTTTACAGATACGCAGTATTTT,CASSLFFSGRAFTDTQYF
TRBV6-1,TRBJ2-3,many,NA,TGTGCCACCCAAAGATCCCCAGATACGCAGTATTTT,CATQRSPDTQYF
TRBV5-1,TRBJ2-2,NA,TRBD2,TGCGCCATCAGCCAGCGGGAGGGGAACACTGGGGAGCTGTTTTTT,CAISQREGNTGELFF
TRBV24-1,TRBJ2-7,NA,NA,TGTGCCACCAGTGATTCCGGGGGTAGGCAGTACTTC,CATSDSGGRQYF
TRBV6-2/TRBV6-3,TRBJ2-3,many,NA,TGTGCCAGCAGTGGGACTTGGCTTGGTACGCAGTATTTT,CASSGTWLGTQYF
TRBV15,TRBJ2-2,NA,TRBD2,TGTGCCACCAGCAGAGATTTCTTGAGCGGGAGGGCCTCCGGGGAGCTGTTTTTT,CATSRDFLSGRASGELFF
TRBV2,TRBJ2-2,medium-sized,NA,TGTGCCAGCAGTTTCGACACCGGGGAGCTGTTTTTT,CASSFDTGELFF
TRBV7-3,TRBJ1-4,NA,NA,TGTGCCAGCAGCTTACCGGGGACGGAGCGTAATGAAAAACTGTTTTTT,CASSLPGTERNEKLFF
TRBV5-1,TRBJ2-2,NA,TRBD2,TGCGCCAGCAATCCGGGGGGAGCGGGGGTCAACACCGGGGAGCTGTTTTTT,CASNPGGAGVNTGELFF
TRBV27,TRBJ2-3,many,TRBD1,TGTGCCAGCAGTTTAGGGGACAGGAGCACAGATACGCAGTATTTT,CASSLGDRSTDTQYF
TRBV6-2/TRBV6-3,TRBJ2-1,once,NA,TGTGCCAGCAGTTACTCCCTACTTGGAATTATCGGAAATGAGCAGTTCTTC,CASSYSLLGIIGNEQFF
TRBV9,TRBJ2-3,many,TRBD2,TGTGCCAGCAGCGTAGTTGGGCGGGGGGACACAGATACGCAGTATTTT,CASSVVGRGDTDTQYF
TRBV20-1,TRBJ2-3,many,NA,TGCAGTGCTAGATCAATAGCGACCTCAGATACGCAGTATTTT,CSARSIATSDTQYF
TRBV6-1,TRBJ1-2,few,TRBD1,TGTGCCAGCAGTGATCCTGGACAGGGAAACTATGGCTACACCTTC,CASSDPGQGNYGYTF
TRBV2,TRBJ2-2,many,NA,TGTGCCAGCGGCGGACTGAACACCGGGGAGCTGTTTTTT,CASGGLNTGELFF
TRBV5-1,TRBJ2-5,many,NA,TGCGCCAGCAGCTTGCTTGGGGGCACGGTGTACGAGACCCAGTACTTC,CASSLLGGTVYETQYF
TRBV2,TRBJ2-2,NA,TRBD2,TGTGCCACCTATCAGGGCAGCGGGAGTAACACCGGGGAGCTGTTTTTT,CATYQGSGSNTGELFF
TRBV10-3,TRBJ2-7,NA,NA,TGTGCCATCAGGCAGGGTATGGAGGACGAGCAGTACTTC,CAIRQGMEDEQYF
TRBV28,TRBJ2-2,NA,TRBD1,TGTGCCAGCAGGTCTGCCGGGACAGCGAACACCTGGGAGCTGTTTTTT,CASRSAGTANTWELFF
TRBV19,TRBJ1-1,many,NA,TGTGCCAGTACCTCTTGGAGGGCGGCGAACACTGAAGCTTTCTTT,CASTSWRAANTEAFF
TRBV19,TRBJ2-2,many,TRBD1,TGTGCCAGCCGGGACAGGGGGTTTACCGGGGAGCTGTTTTTT,CASRDRGFTGELFF
TRBV5-1,TRBJ2-1,many,TRBD1,TGCGCCAGTAACCAGGGGGATAACAATGAGCAGTTCTTC,CASNQGDNNEQFF
TRBV2,TRBJ2-5,NA,NA,TGTGCCAGCAGTGACAGGGGAGAGACCCAGTACTTC,CASSDRGETQYF
TRBV30,TRBJ1-2,medium-sized,NA,TGTGCCTGGAGTGCCATTGGGGGCTACACCTTC,CAWSAIGGYTF
TRBV14,TRBJ2-2,NA,NA,TGTGCCAGCAGCCAAGACCTTTTGGGGCAGAAGTCGAACACCGGGGAGCTGTTTTTT,CASSQDLLGQKSNTGELFF
TRBV3-1,TRBJ2-5,many,TRBD1,TGTGCCAGCAGCTTCGACAGGGGGGAGACCCAGTACTTC,CASSFDRGETQYF
TRBV5-1,TRBJ1-6,NA,TRBD1,TGCGCCAGCAGCTTCGGGACAGGGATAACCTATAATTCACCCCTCCACTTT,CASSFGTGITYNSPLHF
TRBV5-1,TRBJ1-1,NA,NA,TGCGCCAGCAGCTTGGGGGCAGGGCTGAACACTGAAGCTTTCTTT,CASSLGAGLNTEAFF
TRBV6-5,TRBJ1-6,medium-sized,NA,TGTGCCAGCAGTTACGCCCAGAGCGGTGGTTCACCCCTCCACTTT,CASSYAQSGGSPLHF